The sequence of this T cell receptor (beta chain) was determined in a study of blood T cells in healthy people across ages. Then a second PCR, running roughly 7 to 11 cycles, was carried out with a sample-barcoded 5' primer and a J-beta primer mix. TCRdb fed the 5' RACE reads into MiXCR, producing one record per CDR3 protein. Of about 1.6 million distinct CDR3 sequences in the sample, roughly 32% were seen once. Healthy Russian Caucasian donors spanned ages 6 to 90 years. This clonotype has only a few counts. The sequence was collected from a woman in her twenties or thirties in good health. Sequencing was done on a sample of blood.

CDR3 sequence (DNA): TGCAGTGCTAATTGGGACGAGCAGTACTTC. Its protein is CSANWDEQYF. The V gene is TRBV20-1, the J gene TRBJ2-7, with D uncertain. The CDR3 is 10 amino acids. Germline assignment: CDR1 DFQATT and CDR2 SNEGSKA (reference sequence). The V end was cut by 4 bases, the J end by 5 bases, with 6 bases between.